This T cell receptor beta chain was sequenced during a study of beta chain features in type 1 diabetes. V was pared by 6 bases and J by 6 bases, with 12 bases of the junction left unmatched. The germline V gene encodes CDR1 SGHAT and CDR2 FQNNGV. The CDR3 consists of 15 residues. By way of CD45RO/CCR7/CD25/CD127/CD95/CD27, the CD4+ regulatory, stem cell-like memory, central memory and naive cells were sorted. All of the sorted populations showed purity greater than 95%. Points on this clone: Its antigen is still unknown.

Expressed TCRB transcripts were sequenced because the entire RNA isolate underwent reverse transcription. Profiling relied on immunoSEQ multiplex PCR, and the TCRdb table lists in-frame clones only, not all of them. The sample carries more than 250,000 clones, approximately 16% recorded once. Broader study findings: Naive, central memory and Treg TCRB repertoires seemed to resemble each other more closely in patients than they did in healthy donors. Significant though moderate, a shortening of TCRB CDR3s appeared in all four CD4+ subsets of Type 1 diabetes patients.

The genes are TRBV11-2 and TRBJ2-3, with 7 nucleotides matching TRBD2. Input material: naive CD4+ T cells from blood. The sequence derives from a man between 18 and 29 years old with type 1 diabetes. CDR3 sequence: CASSNLGGGLDTQYF. CDR3 nucleotides: TGTGCCAGCAGTAACCTTGGGGGGGGTCTCGATACGCAGTATTTT.